A single sample is the source of the 24 T cell receptor beta chains below, sequenced in a study of cytomegalovirus exposure and HLA in healthy donors. The PCR ran on 60 Vbeta and 13 Jbeta primers. TCRdb's table, derived via immunoSEQ multiplex PCR, lists solely in-frame clones and lacks some. This sample carries more than 85,000 clones, roughly 80% of them seen once, and the ten largest clones take over 9%. Sequencing was performed on PBMCs. The receptors were sampled from a young man in good health and CMV-seropositive.

This clone has more than one count but fewer than ten. The chain links TRBV4-2 to TRBJ1-6, with 9 bases lining up with TRBD1. Germline V CDR1 and CDR2: LGHNA, YNFKEQ. The CDR3 contains 15 residues. V lost 3 bases, J lost 7 bases, and 4 bases stayed unmatched. The CDR3 bases are TGTGCCAGCAGCCAGGGACAGGGACCAAATTCACCCCTCCACTTT. It encodes CASSQGQGPNSPLHF.

The J gene is TRBJ2-7, the V gene TRBV5-4; 12 bases agree with TRBD2. There are 16 residues in the CDR3. Germline loops: CDR1 SGHNT, CDR2 YYREEE (reference sequence). The junction had 9 bases not matched to a gene; V was cut back by 4 bases and J by 4 bases. DNA of the CDR3: TGTGCCAGCAGCCCCCGACTAGCGGGGGATCTATACGAGCAGTACTTC. Translating gives CASSPRLAGDLYEQYF. The complete variable domain, with remaining parts taken from reference TRBV5-4 and TRBJ2-7, reads ETGVTQSPTHLIKTRGQQVTLRCSSQSGHNTVSWYQQALGQGPQFIFQYYREEENGRGNFPPRFSGLQFPNYSSELNVNALELDDSALYLCASSPRLAGDLYEQYFGPGTRLTVT.

This clone has just one count. The J gene is TRBJ2-3, the V gene TRBV30; 9 bases agree with TRBD2. With V trimmed by 8 bases and J by 4 bases, 7 bases remained unmatched. This CDR3 region has 13 residues. The V gene's germline CDR1 is GTSNPN and CDR2 SVGIG (reference sequence). CDR3 amino acids: CAVGRGGADTQYF. The DNA of the CDR3 is TGTGCCGTCGGGCGGGGGGGTGCAGATACGCAGTATTTT.

This clone has just a few counts. This chain joins TRBV6-4 and TRBJ1-6; the D gene is possibly TRBD1 (5 bases). CDR3 length: 15 amino acids. The V gene lost 3 bases and the J gene lost 7 bases, with 13 bases spanning the gap. Germline loops: CDR1 MRHNA, CDR2 SNTAGT. This chain's CDR3 is CASSDGREGNSPLHF. CDR3 coding DNA: TGTGCCAGCAGTGATGGCAGGGAGGGAAATTCACCCCTCCACTTT.

This chain uses TRBV6-1 with TRBJ2-2; maybe TRBD2 (5 bases). The germline V gene encodes CDR1 MNHNS and CDR2 SASEGT. The CDR3 spans 15 residues. Trimming removed 7 bases from V and 4 bases from J, with 16 bases in between. In DNA form, the CDR3 reads TGTGCCAGCAAGCTAGCTGCCGGAGGCACCGGGGAGCTGTTTTTT. It is translated as CASKLAAGGTGELFF.

The rearrangement links TRBV7-2 to TRBJ1-2; a weak D match, TRBD1 (6 bases). The CDR3 is 15 residues long. Trimming removed 2 bases at V and 6 bases at J, with 16 bases between. CDR1 is SGHTA, CDR2 FQGNSA, per germline. CDR3 sequence: CASSLPPTGRDGYTF. Written as DNA, the CDR3 is TGTGCCAGCAGCTTACCGCCGACAGGACGGGATGGCTACACCTTC.

This clone has only one observation. V usage is TRBV7-9 and J usage is TRBJ1-2; 8 nucleotides agree with TRBD1. This CDR3 has 12 residues. Trimming cost V 5 bases and J 8 bases; bases outside gene matches: 4. Germline V lookup: CDR1 SEHNR, CDR2 FQNEAQ (reference sequence). The CDR3 reads CASSLDRVGYTF. CDR3 DNA: TGTGCCAGCAGCCTGGACAGGGTCGGCTACACCTTC.

The CDR3 loop is CASSLGQNEKLFF. In nucleotides, the CDR3 is TGTGCCAGCAGCTTAGGACAGAATGAAAAACTGTTTTTT. The chain has TRBV7-2 and TRBJ1-4; D might be TRBD1 (5 bases). CDR1 and CDR2 from the germline V gene are SGHTA and FQGNSA. This CDR3 is 13 amino acids long. V was trimmed by 1 base and J by 5 bases, leaving 5 bases between them.

To note about this clone: One end of the junction does not line up with germline, which may come from a read error. CDR3 DNA: TGTGCCAGCAGTTTGCCGGGACTAGCTCCTTCCTTC. Amino acid sequence: CASSLPGLAPSF. The chain joins TRBV6-5 to TRBJ2-7; 9 bases align to TRBD2. The CDR3 extends over 12 amino acids. Germline V gives CDR1 MNHEY, CDR2 SVGAGI.

In this sample, this clone turned up a few times. This sequence joins TRBV19 and TRBJ1-4; maybe TRBD1 (5 bases). Germline values: CDR1 LNHDA, CDR2 SQIVND (reference sequence). The V and J ends lost 5 bases and 3 bases respectively, with 13 bases between them. The CDR3 sequence is 15 residues long. CDR3 sequence: CASSASRRANEKLFF. The CDR3 nucleotides read TGTGCCAGTAGTGCCAGCCGCAGGGCTAATGAAAAACTGTTTTTT.

The chain joins TRBV9 to TRBJ2-1, with TRBD2 matching over 12 bases. Germline V gene sequence: CDR1 SGDLS, CDR2 YYNGEE. Losses at the gene ends were 4 bases for V and 8 bases for J; bases not matched to a gene: 10. This CDR3 comprises 16 residues. The CDR3: CASSPRLAGVWDEQFF. CDR3 sequence (DNA): TGTGCCAGCAGCCCCCGACTAGCGGGGGTATGGGATGAGCAGTTCTTC.

V gene TRBV6-5 combines with J gene TRBJ2-2, with a possible D match to TRBD1 (6 bases). Per germline, CDR1 MNHEY and CDR2 SVGAGI. Trimming stripped 1 base from V and 4 bases from J, with 13 bases between. The CDR3 sequence is 16 residues long. CDR3: CASSYWGQGVTGELFF. The CDR3 DNA follows: TGTGCCAGCAGTTACTGGGGACAAGGTGTCACCGGGGAGCTGTTTTTT.

The chain links TRBV6-6 to TRBJ2-5; TRBD2 aligns across 10 bases. Trimming cost V 8 bases and J 0 bases; bases outside gene matches: 9. This CDR3 region has 16 residues. Germline CDR1 MNHNY, CDR2 SVGAGI (reference sequence). The CDR3 region is CASAPELAGYQETQYF. For the CDR3, the DNA is TGTGCCAGCGCCCCCGAACTAGCGGGGTACCAAGAGACCCAGTACTTC.

This clone was picked up a small number of times. This chain links TRBV6-5 with TRBJ1-1, with a possible D match to TRBD1 (5 bases). The germline V gene encodes CDR1 MNHEY and CDR2 SVGAGI. Trimming took 6 bases from V and 4 from J, leaving 12 bases between them. The CDR3 consists of 13 residues. The CDR3 here is CASSSGLGTEAFF. DNA of the CDR3: TGTGCCAGCAGCTCGGGACTGGGCACTGAAGCTTTCTTT.

This rearrangement joins TRBV19 to TRBJ1-5; 7 nucleotides align to TRBD1. Trimming at V came to 5 bases and at J to 4 bases, leaving 5 bases not matched to a gene. The CDR3 has 14 residues. CDR1 LNHDA and CDR2 SQIVND come from the germline V gene (reference sequence). This CDR3 is CASSAAGGNQPQHF. The CDR3 DNA reads TGTGCCAGTAGTGCGGCAGGGGGAAATCAGCCCCAGCATTTT.

The chain has TRBV7-8 and TRBJ2-4, with D possibly matching TRBD1 (5 bases). The germline V gene has CDR1 SGHVS and CDR2 FQNEAQ. V lost 8 bases, J lost 8 bases, and 16 bases lay in between. The CDR3 contains 13 residues. The CDR3 sequence is CASSYYQQDIQYF. The CDR3 nucleotides are TGTGCCAGCTCCTACTACCAACAGGACATTCAGTACTTC. Supplemented by reference TRBV7-8 and TRBJ2-4, the full variable domain reads GAGVSQSPRYKVAKRGQDVALRCDPISGHVSLFWYQQALGQGPEFLTYFQNEAQLDKSGLPSDRFFAERPEGSVSTLKIQRTQQEDSAVYLCASSYYQQDIQYFGAGTRLSVL.

The chain links TRBV19 to TRBJ2-7; 10 positions agree with TRBD1. J was trimmed by 1 base and V by 4 bases; bases with no gene match: 1. The CDR3 totals 14 residues. Germline V gene lookup returns CDR1 LNHDA and CDR2 SQIVND (reference sequence). CDR3 sequence: CASSRTGGSYEQYF. CDR3 in DNA: TGTGCCAGTAGTAGGACAGGGGGGTCCTACGAGCAGTACTTC.

The chain combines TRBV19 with TRBJ2-5; 9 bases fit TRBD1. J was trimmed by 4 bases and V by 6 bases; bases with no gene match: 6. Germline lookup yields CDR1 LNHDA and CDR2 SQIVND (reference sequence). The CDR3 has 14 amino acids. CDR3 bases: TGTGCCAGTAGCACGGACAGGGGTTCAGAGACCCAGTACTTC. Translation gives CASSTDRGSETQYF.

CDR3 in DNA: TGTGCCAGCAGCTTAGGACAGGGGTGGGAAGGCTACACCTTC. Translating it yields CASSLGQGWEGYTF. V and J are TRBV7-8 and TRBJ1-2, with TRBD1 identical over 8 bases. The CDR3 contains 14 residues. Germline CDR1 reads SGHVS; CDR2 reads FQNEAQ. V lost 1 base and J lost 8; bases outside the gene matches: 6. The whole variable domain, filled in from reference TRBV7-8 and TRBJ1-2, reads GAGVSQSPRYKVAKRGQDVALRCDPISGHVSLFWYQQALGQGPEFLTYFQNEAQLDKSGLPSDRFFAERPEGSVSTLKIQRTQQEDSAVYLCASSLGQGWEGYTFGSGTRLTVV.

The rearrangement joins TRBV7-3 to TRBJ1-1, with a weak D call TRBD1 (5 bases). Trimming removed 4 bases at V and 2 bases at J, with 11 bases between. CDR1 is SGHTA, CDR2 FQGTGA, per germline. This CDR3 is built from 14 residues. Here the CDR3 reads CASSSNGGNTEAFF. As DNA, the CDR3 is TGTGCCAGCAGCTCCAACGGGGGAAACACTGAAGCTTTCTTT.

The V call is TRBV28, the J call TRBJ1-2, with TRBD1 matching over 7 bases. The CDR3 is 14 amino acids. The trim removed 3 bases at V and 4 bases at J, leaving 5 bases unmatched. Per the germline V gene, CDR1 is MDHEN and CDR2 is SYDVKM. The CDR3 coding sequence is TGTGCCAGCAGTTTTGGGACAGTACCCTATGGCTACACCTTC. Translating it yields CASSFGTVPYGYTF.

This chain links TRBV6-5 with TRBJ1-3; D call uncertain. The CDR3 runs 13 residues. Germline V gene lookup returns CDR1 MNHEY and CDR2 SVGAGI. V lost 6 bases and J 0 bases, leaving 6 bases between the germline ends. The CDR3, as DNA: TGTGCCAGCAGACCGAGCTCTGGAAACACCATATATTTT. Translated, it gives CASRPSSGNTIYF.

The J gene is TRBJ2-3, the V gene TRBV7-2, with D perhaps matching TRBD1 (6 bases). Germline CDR1 reads SGHTA; CDR2 reads FQGNSA. V was cut by 1 base and J by 0 bases, with 8 bases left in between. The length of the CDR3 is 15 residues. Here the CDR3 reads CASSLEGVSTDTQYF. The CDR3 coding sequence is TGTGCCAGCAGCTTAGAGGGGGTTAGCACAGATACGCAGTATTTT.

The CDR3 DNA sequence: TGTGCCAGCAGCGGGGGACTAGCGGGGGCATACGAGCAGTACTTC. This sequence encodes CASSGGLAGAYEQYF. V is TRBV13 and J is TRBJ2-7; TRBD2 aligns across 14 bases. The CDR3 loop spans 15 amino acids. V lost 5 bases, J lost 4 bases, and 4 bases stayed unmatched. CDR1 is PRHDT, CDR2 FYEKMQ, per germline (reference sequence).